This is a list of T cell receptor beta chains from one sample in a study of PD-L1 blockade in urothelial cancer. Data came from immunoSEQ multiplex PCR; TCRdb stores just in-frame clones and leaves some out. The profile covers about 72,000 clones, with more than 75% appearing a single time and under 15% taken by the ten largest. This specimen was PBMCs, taken around atezolizumab (anti-PD-L1) treatment. The receptors derive from a man aged 55 to 70 with urothelial cancer. Both conserved end residues are part of each CDR3. D genes are given only for firm matches. Clone size is not always given. Where it is, it says once, few, many or a class for expanded clones.

CDR3aa | CDR3nt | d_gene | abundance | j_gene | v_gene
CASTAELDEKLFF | TGTGCCAGCACTGCGGAGCTCGATGAAAAACTGTTTTTT | - | once | TRBJ1-4 | TRBV2
CASRLTGTYEQYF | TGTGCCAGCCGATTGACAGGCACCTACGAGCAGTACTTC | - | - | TRBJ2-7 | TRBV6-6
CASSPGEEKNTEAFF | TGCGCCAGCAGTCCTGGGGAGGAGAAGAACACTGAAGCTTTCTTT | - | - | TRBJ1-1 | TRBV23-1
CASSPSGQDGYTF | TGTGCCAGCTCACCATCCGGACAGGACGGCTACACCTTC | TRBD1 | - | TRBJ1-2 | TRBV18
CASSSTGDEQFF | TGTGCCAGCAGCTCTACAGGGGATGAGCAGTTCTTC | TRBD1 | few | TRBJ2-1 | TRBV5-6
CAVGRGKPGELFF | TGTGCTGTGGGTAGGGGGAAGCCCGGGGAGCTGTTTTTT | - | - | TRBJ2-2 | TRBV7-7
CASSVATQGVRLATEAFF | TGTGCCAGCAGCGTAGCTACCCAGGGGGTCAGGCTAGCCACTGAAGCTTTCTTT | TRBD1 | - | TRBJ1-1 | TRBV9
CASSYSISETQYF | TGTGCCAGCAGTTACTCGATATCTGAGACCCAGTACTTC | - | - | TRBJ2-5 | TRBV7-9
CASSPYRGVPSNQPQHF | TGTGCCAGTAGTCCTTACAGGGGAGTCCCTAGCAATCAGCCCCAGCATTTT | TRBD1 | - | TRBJ1-5 | TRBV19
CASSELFYQETQYF | TGTGCCAGCAGTGAATTATTTTACCAAGAGACCCAGTACTTC | - | - | TRBJ2-5 | TRBV6-1
CASSLQGVGTEAFF | TGCGCCAGCAGCCTACAGGGTGTGGGGACTGAAGCTTTCTTT | - | - | TRBJ1-1 | TRBV5-1
CASSSTELGERLYGYTF | TGTGCCAGCAGCTCTACGGAGTTGGGTGAAAGACTCTATGGCTACACCTTC | - | - | TRBJ1-2 | TRBV7-9
CATSRARLNQGSPLHF | TGTGCCACCAGCAGAGCCCGACTGAATCAGGGGTCACCCCTCCACTTT | - | - | TRBJ1-6 | TRBV15
CASSDHYEQYF | TGTGCCAGCAGTGACCACTACGAGCAGTACTTC | - | once | TRBJ2-7 | TRBV6-1
CASSPTMNTEAFF | TGTGCCAGCAGCCCTACGATGAACACTGAAGCTTTCTTT | - | - | TRBJ1-1 | TRBV9
CASSQEEFVRGPSYEQYF | TGCGCCAGCAGCCAAGAGGAGTTTGTTAGGGGCCCATCCTACGAGCAGTACTTC | - | - | TRBJ2-7 | TRBV4-1
CASSRLGQTNYGYTF | TGTGCCAGCAGCCGATTGGGACAGACTAACTATGGCTACACCTTC | TRBD1 | - | TRBJ1-2 | TRBV14
CSVVGGAERTEAFF | TGCAGCGTTGTAGGTGGGGCTGAAAGGACTGAAGCTTTCTTT | - | - | TRBJ1-1 | TRBV29-1
CASSYSGQGGPEAFF | TGTGCCAGCAGTTATTCCGGACAGGGCGGGCCTGAAGCTTTCTTT | TRBD1 | - | TRBJ1-1 | TRBV6-5
CASSYSRSRANYGYTF | TGTGCCAGCAGTTACTCGAGGTCCAGGGCCAACTATGGCTACACCTTC | - | - | TRBJ1-2 | TRBV6-5
CAWSYQQGGSNQPQHF | TGTGCCTGGAGTTACCAACAGGGGGGGAGCAATCAGCCCCAGCATTTT | TRBD1 | - | TRBJ1-5 | TRBV30
CASSTTGDTEAFF | TGTGCCAGTAGTACTACAGGGGACACTGAAGCTTTCTTT | TRBD1 | - | TRBJ1-1 | TRBV19
CASSSDRESATGELFF | TGTGCCAGCAGCAGCGACAGGGAGTCGGCCACCGGGGAGCTGTTTTTT | TRBD1 | - | TRBJ2-2 | TRBV28
CASSDTSGFSYNEQFF | TGCGCCAGCAGCGACACCTCGGGGTTTTCCTACAATGAGCAGTTCTTC | - | - | TRBJ2-1 | TRBV5-1
CASSGVGGASTDTQYF | TGTGCCAGCAGTGGGGTGGGCGGGGCTAGCACAGATACGCAGTATTTT | - | - | TRBJ2-3 | TRBV6-1
CASRAGTLTGELFF | TGTGCCAGCAGGGCCGGGACACTGACCGGGGAGCTGTTTTTT | - | - | TRBJ2-2 | TRBV6-1
CASSLQAGGIDTQYF | TGCGCCAGCAGCCTCCAAGCGGGGGGGATAGATACGCAGTATTTT | TRBD2 | - | TRBJ2-3 | TRBV5-1
CASRPGLTNSYNEQFF | TGCGCCAGCAGGCCGGGACTAACGAACTCCTACAATGAGCAGTTCTTC | TRBD2 | - | TRBJ2-1 | TRBV5-1
CASARLAGGSDTQYF | TGTGCCAGCGCGAGACTAGCGGGGGGTTCAGATACGCAGTATTTT | TRBD2 | once | TRBJ2-3 | TRBV9
CSVEEGGYPYEQYF | TGCAGCGTTGAAGAAGGGGGCTATCCCTACGAGCAGTACTTC | TRBD1 | once | TRBJ2-7 | TRBV29-1
CAWSPTSGGFTDTQYF | TGTGCCTGGAGTCCGACTAGCGGGGGGTTCACAGATACGCAGTATTTT | TRBD2 | - | TRBJ2-3 | TRBV30
CASSLRSLASGEQETQYF | TGCGCCAGCAGCTTGAGGTCGCTGGCTAGCGGGGAACAAGAGACCCAGTACTTC | TRBD2 | - | TRBJ2-5 | TRBV5-1
CASSVFSGGAYEQYF | TGTGCCAGCAGTGTGTTTTCAGGGGGAGCCTACGAGCAGTACTTC | TRBD1 | - | TRBJ2-7 | TRBV6-1
CASSARGGSYGYTF | TGTGCCAGCAGCGCCCGGGGGGGTAGCTATGGCTACACCTTC | - | - | TRBJ1-2 | TRBV9
CASSLGSTTNTEAFF | TGTGCCAGCAGCTTGGGGAGCACAACGAACACTGAAGCTTTCTTT | - | - | TRBJ1-1 | TRBV5-6
CASSWQGDTEAFF | TGTGCCAGCAGTTGGCAGGGGGACACTGAAGCTTTCTTT | TRBD1 | once | TRBJ1-1 | TRBV7-3
CASSGSSLSYEQYF | TGTGCCAGCAGCGGGAGTAGCCTCTCCTACGAGCAGTACTTC | - | - | TRBJ2-7 | TRBV7-9
CASRLTSGTDTQYF | TGTGCCAGCAGGCTAACTAGCGGAACAGATACGCAGTATTTT | TRBD2 | - | TRBJ2-3 | TRBV2
CAISDPSGGHYEQYF | TGTGCCATCAGTGACCCTAGCGGGGGTCACTACGAGCAGTACTTC | TRBD2 | - | TRBJ2-7 | TRBV10-3
CSVGREGTYEQYF | TGCAGCGTTGGTCGGGAGGGCACCTACGAGCAGTACTTC | TRBD2 | - | TRBJ2-7 | TRBV29-1
CASSAGTGEAETQYF | TGCGCCAGCAGCGCTGGGACAGGGGAGGCTGAGACCCAGTACTTC | TRBD1 | - | TRBJ2-5 | TRBV5-1
CASSLERTGASPLHF | TGCGCCAGCAGCTTGGAACGGACAGGGGCTTCACCCCTCCACTTT | TRBD1 | - | TRBJ1-6 | TRBV5-1
CASSLSGAAETQYF | TGTGCCAGCAGCCTTAGCGGGGCCGCAGAGACCCAGTACTTC | TRBD2 | - | TRBJ2-5 | TRBV7-9
CASSYSDSSTEAFF | TGTGCCAGCAGTTACTCTGACAGTTCCACTGAAGCTTTCTTT | - | - | TRBJ1-1 | TRBV6-6
CASSQLYGHVNTGELFF | TGCGCCAGCAGCCAGCTATACGGACACGTAAACACCGGGGAGCTGTTTTTT | - | - | TRBJ2-2 | TRBV4-1
CASSLIRGNSPLHF | TGTGCCAGCAGTTTGATCAGGGGTAATTCACCCCTCCACTTT | - | - | TRBJ1-6 | TRBV27
CASRRQPQETQYF | TGTGCCAGCAGAAGACAGCCCCAAGAGACCCAGTACTTC | - | - | TRBJ2-5 | TRBV25-1
CASSLDQGSTGELFF | TGCGCCAGCAGCTTGGATCAGGGTTCTACCGGGGAGCTGTTTTTT | - | - | TRBJ2-2 | TRBV5-1
CASTMTGNTEAFF | TGTGCCAGCACCATGACAGGGAACACTGAAGCTTTCTTT | - | - | TRBJ1-1 | TRBV6-5